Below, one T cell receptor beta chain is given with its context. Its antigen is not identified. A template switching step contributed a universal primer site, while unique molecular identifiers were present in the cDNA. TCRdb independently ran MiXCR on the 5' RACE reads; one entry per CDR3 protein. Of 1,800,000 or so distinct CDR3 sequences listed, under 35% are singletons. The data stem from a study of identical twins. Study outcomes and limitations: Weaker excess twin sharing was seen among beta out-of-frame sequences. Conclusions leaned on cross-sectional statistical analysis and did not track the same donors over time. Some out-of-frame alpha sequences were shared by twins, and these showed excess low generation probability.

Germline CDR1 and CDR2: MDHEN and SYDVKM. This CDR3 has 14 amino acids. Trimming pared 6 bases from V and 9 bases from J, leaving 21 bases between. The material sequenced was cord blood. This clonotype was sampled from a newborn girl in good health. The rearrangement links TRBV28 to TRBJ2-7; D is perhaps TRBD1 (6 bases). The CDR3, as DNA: TGTGCCAGCAGCAAACAGGGTTCCTCCCCTCGGCAGTACTTC. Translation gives CASSKQGSSPRQYF.